This TCR beta chain was found in a study of regulatory T cells in long-lasting Graves disease. This clonotype has a count of ten or more. The sample's time point: newly diagnosed GD, antithyroid drugs for less than 3 months. PBMCs were the source of the RNA used for TCR sequencing. Building of the TCR beta libraries involved iRepertoire HTBI primers and Arm-PCR of CDR3 regions. TCRdb reprocessed the multiplex PCR reads with MiXCR, giving one entry per CDR3 protein. The sample lists 350,000 to 500,000 distinct CDR3 sequences; about 15% were seen once. The CDR3 runs 16 residues. J was trimmed by 6 bases and V by 5 bases; bases with no gene match: 7. The germline V gene has CDR1 SGHTA and CDR2 FQGNSA. The sample also formed part of further work on T cells in Graves' hyperthyroidism and ophthalmopathy.

The specimen was peripheral blood mononuclear cells (PBMCs), collected at new diagnosis, from a patient treated with antithyroid drugs. The V call is TRBV7-2, the J call TRBJ2-3, with 14 bases aligning to TRBD2. The TCR was taken from a woman aged 45-60 years with Graves disease. The CDR3 region is CASSQGLAGAEDTQYF. The CDR3 DNA reads as TGTGCCAGCAGCCAGGGACTAGCGGGAGCTGAGGATACGCAGTATTTT. The variable domain in full, with the rest retrieved from reference TRBV7-2 and TRBJ2-3, is GAGVSQSPSNKVTEKGKDVELRCDPISGHTALYWYRQSLGQGLEFLIYFQGNSAPDKSGLPSDRFSAERTGGSVSTLTIQRTQQEDSAVYLCASSQGLAGAEDTQYFGPGTRLTVL.